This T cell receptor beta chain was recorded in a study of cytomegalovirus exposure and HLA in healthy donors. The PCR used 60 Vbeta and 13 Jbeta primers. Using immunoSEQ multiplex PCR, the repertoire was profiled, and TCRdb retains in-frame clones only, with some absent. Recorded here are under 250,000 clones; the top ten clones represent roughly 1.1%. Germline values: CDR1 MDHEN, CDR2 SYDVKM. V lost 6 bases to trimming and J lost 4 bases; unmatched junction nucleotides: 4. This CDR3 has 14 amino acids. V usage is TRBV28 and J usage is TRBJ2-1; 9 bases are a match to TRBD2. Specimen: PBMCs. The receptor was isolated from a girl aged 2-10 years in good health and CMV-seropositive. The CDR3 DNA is TGTGCCAGCAGGACTAGCGGACTTTACAATGAGCAGTTCTTC. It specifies CASRTSGLYNEQFF.